This T cell receptor beta chain was sequenced during a study of breast tumors, draining lymph nodes, adjacent tissues. TCRdb independently ran MiXCR on the multiplex PCR reads; one entry per CDR3 protein. Of about 89,000 distinct CDR3 sequences listed, roughly 29% are singletons. CDR1 LGHNA and CDR2 YSLEER come from the germline V gene. The V end was cut by 1 base, the J end by 4 bases, with 9 bases between. The CDR3 extends over 14 amino acids. Axillary draining lymph nodes of breast cancer patients supplied the node samples. This clonotype was seen ten or more times. This TCR was sampled from a female donor with breast cancer. Some clones in this sample may be carry-over from other donors' samples. This chain links TRBV4-3 with TRBJ2-3, with unresolved D. Sample: axillary lymph node tissue. The CDR3 loop reads CASSQGAGPDTQYF. For the CDR3, the DNA is TGCGCCAGCAGCCAAGGTGCAGGCCCAGATACGCAGTATTTT.